The source of this TCR beta chain is a study of naive CD8 T cells in extremely preterm neonates. In the study overall: The methods list adults as 20-50 years; the abstract says 25-50.

As to this clone: Its antigen is undetermined.

The study's findings and limits: Compared with all age groups, preterm neonates showed less repertoire richness.

Profiling relied on immunoSEQ multiplex PCR, and the TCRdb table lists in-frame clones only, not all of them. This sample has 4,000 to 4,500 clones, with over 95% found just once. This TCR came from a human donor in good health. Source material: naive CD8+ T cells from blood.

CDR3 sequence (DNA): TGTGCCAGCGCCCCCGGGATCCCCTACGAGCAGTACTTC. It encodes CASAPGIPYEQYF. The genes are TRBV6-1 and TRBJ2-7; D may be TRBD2 (5 bases). The CDR3 has 13 residues. CDR1 is MNHNS and CDR2 is SASEGT in the germline V gene. Trimming took off 8 bases at V and 2 bases at J, with 13 bases between the two ends.